One and the same sample provided the 18 T cell receptor beta chains below, sequenced in a study of TIL therapy for anti-PD-1-resistant metastatic lung cancer. The libraries were made with immunoSEQ v3. Clones were sequenced by immunoSEQ multiplex PCR, and TCRdb holds only the in-frame ones, with some missing. The profile shows roughly 23,000 clones, 70% to 80% of them singletons. Time point of the sample: pre-treatment sample, taken before nivolumab and TIL therapy. This specimen consisted of blood, obtained at baseline. The receptors shown here come from a person aged 25-79 years with non-small cell lung cancer.

This chain uses TRBV4-1 with TRBJ1-1; D not resolved. CDR1 MGHRA and CDR2 YSYEKL come from the germline V gene. V lost 0 bases and J lost 1, with 9 bases in between. The CDR3 has 15 amino acids. The CDR3 sequence is CASSQDGRGNTEAFF. The CDR3 DNA reads as TGCGCCAGCAGCCAAGACGGTCGGGGGAACACTGAAGCTTTCTTT.

The CDR3 sequence: CASSPSRIGGNYGYTF. DNA of the CDR3: TGTGCCAGCAGTCCCTCCCGGATAGGAGGCAACTATGGCTACACCTTC. The chain joins TRBV6-2 or TRBV6-3 to TRBJ1-2; D gene unclear. CDR1 and CDR2 (germline): MNHEY, SVGEGT. Trimming took 5 bases from V and 2 from J, leaving 18 bases between them. This CDR3 spans 16 amino acids.

The CDR3 DNA is TGTGCCAGCAGGAACAACAGGGGGCCCTACAATGAGCAGTTCTTC. It yields the protein CASRNNRGPYNEQFF. This rearrangement joins TRBV2 to TRBJ2-1; 9 positions agree with TRBD1. V dropped 6 bases and J dropped 2; count of bases not matched to a gene: 5. Germline V gives CDR1 SNHLY, CDR2 FYNNEI. The CDR3 totals 15 residues.

This clone was observed a few times. The chain employs TRBV2 and TRBJ1-1; D is unresolved. Trimming stripped 0 bases from V and 2 bases from J, with 7 bases between. The CDR3 is 14 residues long. Germline V gene lookup returns CDR1 SNHLY and CDR2 FYNNEI. CDR3 coding DNA: TGTGCCAGCAGTGAAGCGTGGAGCAACACTGAAGCTTTCTTT. Protein: CASSEAWSNTEAFF.

This clone was counted a single time. This chain uses TRBV6-5 with TRBJ2-1; D is undetermined. Germline values: CDR1 MNHEY, CDR2 SVGAGI. Trimming stripped 1 base from V and 9 bases from J, with 7 bases between. This CDR3 comprises 12 residues. This CDR3 is CASSYWSGEQFF. The CDR3 nucleotides read TGTGCCAGCAGTTACTGGTCGGGTGAGCAGTTCTTC.

The chain carries TRBV27 and TRBJ2-1, with 14 bases matching TRBD2. This CDR3 contains 16 residues. Germline trimming cut 3 bases from V and 6 bases from J; bases unmatched to any gene: 4. CDR1 and CDR2 (germline): MNHEY, SMNVEV (reference sequence). CDR3 sequence reads: CASSFRLAGGLNEQFF. The CDR3 nucleotides are TGTGCCAGCAGTTTCCGACTAGCGGGAGGGCTCAATGAGCAGTTCTTC.

The rearrangement joins TRBV5-1 to TRBJ2-5, with D possibly being TRBD1 or TRBD2 (5 bases each). V was shortened by 1 base and J by 4 bases, with 8 bases between the two germline ends. The CDR3 totals 13 residues. The germline V gene has CDR1 SGHRS and CDR2 YFSETQ. CDR3 in amino acids: CASSLIGGETQYF. The CDR3 DNA reads as TGCGCCAGCAGCTTGATTGGGGGAGAGACCCAGTACTTC.

The V and J genes are TRBV12-3 or TRBV12-4 and TRBJ1-1; the D is unclear. The CDR3 consists of 13 residues. V was trimmed by 4 bases and J by 6 bases, leaving 12 bases between them. The CDR3 spells CASSYAPLPEAFF. The CDR3 nucleotides are TGTGCCAGCAGTTACGCCCCCCTGCCTGAAGCTTTCTTT.

V usage is TRBV5-1 and J usage is TRBJ1-1; possible D gene TRBD1, 6 bases. V lost 3 bases to trimming and J lost 0 bases, with 15 bases between them. Germline-derived CDR1 and CDR2 are SGHRS and YFSETQ. This CDR3 comprises 16 residues. The CDR3 DNA sequence: TGCGCCAGCAGCTGGGGGGAAAGACAGGTGAACACTGAAGCTTTCTTT. This encodes CASSWGERQVNTEAFF.

V gene TRBV9 combines with J gene TRBJ2-1; D unclear. V was cut by 0 bases and J by 2 bases, with 12 bases left in between. Germline loops: CDR1 SGDLS, CDR2 YYNGEE. The CDR3 is made up of 16 amino acids. The CDR3 DNA reads TGTGCCAGCAGCGTAGCTCAGAGGCCGACCTACAATGAGCAGTTCTTC. Protein sequence: CASSVAQRPTYNEQFF.

For this clone: This same CDR3 is encoded by further DNA sequences in the sample. This chain connects TRBV30 to TRBJ2-2; the D gene could be TRBD1 or TRBD2 (7 bases each). Germline V gene data show CDR1 as GTSNPN and CDR2 as SVGIG (reference sequence). This CDR3 comprises 18 residues. Between the trimmed V and J ends, which lost 4 bases and 0 bases, there was a span of 21 bases. CDR3 bases: TGTGCCTGGATCTTTAAGGGGGCAGGGGGGGCGAACACCGGGGAGCTGTTTTTT. Translated: CAWIFKGAGGANTGELFF. Using reference TRBV30 and TRBJ2-2 for the parts outside the CDR3, the full variable domain is SQTIHQWPATLVQPVGSPLSLECTVEGTSNPNLYWYRQAAGRGLQLLFYSVGIGQISSEVPQNLSASRPQDRQFILSSKKLLLSDSGFYLCAWIFKGAGGANTGELFFGEGSRLTVL.

This clone was counted only a few times. Other nucleotide sequences in the sample specify the same CDR3. This chain uses TRBV7-9 with TRBJ2-1; 9 bases map to TRBD2. CDR1 is SEHNR and CDR2 is FQNEAQ in the germline V gene (reference sequence). Trimming removed 2 bases from V and 4 bases from J; junction bases left unmatched: 6. There are 16 residues in the CDR3. The CDR3 loop is CASSLSLAGSYNEQFF. The CDR3 DNA reads TGTGCCAGCAGCTTAAGCCTAGCGGGATCTTACAATGAGCAGTTCTTC.

This chain connects TRBV2 to TRBJ1-5; D not certain. The CDR3 is made up of 15 amino acids. Germline V gives CDR1 SNHLY, CDR2 FYNNEI. The V gene lost 2 bases and the J gene lost 3 bases, with 11 bases spanning the gap. CDR3 region: CASSENGLTNQPQHF. The CDR3 bases are TGTGCCAGCAGTGAAAACGGCCTGACCAATCAGCCCCAGCATTTT.

The V call is TRBV20-1, the J call TRBJ2-3; weak D call: TRBD1 (5 bases). V shed 8 bases and J shed 12 bases, with 15 bases lying between them. This CDR3 comprises 10 residues. Germline assignment: CDR1 DFQATT and CDR2 SNEGSKA (reference sequence). The CDR3 is CSYTDIFQYF. CDR3 sequence (DNA): TGCAGTTACACGGACATCTTTCAGTATTTT.

The J gene is TRBJ2-7, the V gene TRBV24-1; TRBD1 matches at 8 bases. After removal of 11 bases from V and 3 bases from J, the junction contained 5 bases not matched to a gene. Germline V gives CDR1 KGHDR, CDR2 SFDVKD. The CDR3 is made up of 12 amino acids. CDR3 in DNA: TGTGCCATAGGACAGGGTTGCTACGAGCAGTACGTC. Protein: CAIGQGCYEQYV.

This clone was counted between two and nine times. The chain carries TRBV4-3 and TRBJ1-6, with D hard to call. The CDR3 runs to 16 residues. V lost 1 base to trimming and J lost 6 bases, with 13 bases between them. Germline V gene sequence: CDR1 LGHNA, CDR2 YSLEER. The CDR3 DNA sequence: TGCGCCAGCAGCCAAGTCCCCCTTTCTGGTAATTCACCCCTCCACTTT. It encodes CASSQVPLSGNSPLHF.

The chain links TRBV27 to TRBJ2-7; 16 bases match TRBD2. The V segment lost 3 bases and the J segment 4 bases; nucleotides outside the gene matches: 0. The CDR3 is 15 amino acids. Germline CDR1 reads MNHEY; CDR2 reads SMNVEV (reference sequence). The DNA for the CDR3 is TGTGCCAGCAGTTTGGGACTAGCGGGAGGGTACGAGCAGTACTTC. Protein sequence: CASSLGLAGGYEQYF.

This chain uses TRBV2 with TRBJ2-1; 7 nucleotides match TRBD2. CDR3 size: 10 residues. Germline V CDR1 and CDR2: SNHLY, FYNNEI. The CDR3 DNA reads TGTGTCTCGCGGGAGAATGAGCAGTTCTTC. It yields the protein CVSRENEQFF.